This T cell receptor beta chain was recorded in a study of blood T cell repertoires in COVID-19 (dated by TCRdb to about 2020). In terms of the full investigation: The collaborator samples originated in the United States, Italy and Spain and spanned the acute and convalescent phases of COVID-19. The prospective study material was composed of cDNA or gDNA derived from T cells, B-cell-depleted T cells, or PBMCs. Deeply sampled blood TCRbeta repertoires from subjects exposed to, actively infected with, or recovered from COVID-19 were included in the dataset. A freely available public database, intended as a resource for researchers studying the immune response to SARS-CoV-2, is where the repertoires were released. The samples were drawn from the first 160 participants of the ongoing ImmuneRACE study and from 1,254 subjects provided by 6 global collaborators. Nearly every sample came with metadata listing a de-identified subject ID, COVID-19 status, age in years and sex. HLA class I and class II types, where available, came from metadata supplied by the sample provider rather than from assay-based typing.

Overall study results and their limits: The amount of clinical and demographic metadata varied by source and participant and was provided uncurated.

Each collaborating institution followed its own protocols to collect whole blood in K2EDTA tubes. For TCRbeta analysis, collaborator samples were shipped as frozen whole blood, as isolated PBMCs, or as DNA extracted from either sample type. TCRbeta CDR3 regions were amplified from genomic DNA using the immunoSEQ Assay, a bias-controlled multiplex PCR. From the authors' description of their analysis: The number of nucleated cells in each sample was estimated from the amplification of reference gene primers within the assay. To quantify the absolute abundance of each unique TCRbeta CDR3 rearrangement, sequence reads were collapsed and filtered. For each sample, productive Simpson clonality was calculated as the square root of Simpson's diversity index across productive rearrangements. TCRdb holds this immuneACCESS table with in-frame rearrangements only. Some clones are missing; in checked studies, unresolved V genes explain under half, and the rest has no known cause. The V and J calls and clone size are taken from that table; D and trimming were inferred from the DNA. Counted in this sample were 100,000 or so clones; approximately 91% of them appeared once. The ten top clones hold less than 7.5% of the sample.

V is clipped by 1 base and J by 3 bases, and the sequence between their germline boundaries is 21 bases long. Per the germline V gene (reference sequence), MNHEY is the CDR1 and SMNVEV is the CDR2. From cysteine to phenylalanine, the CDR3 is 18 amino acids long. Only the CDR3 portion is preserved as DNA: 54 bases, with reading frame beginning at the first base. Concerning this clone itself: What antigen it recognizes has not been identified. Base qualities are not recorded, but no much larger clone differs from it by a single base.

The receptor chain draws on TRBV27 and TRBJ1-2; confidence is insufficient to name the D gene. The sample was peripheral blood. The sequence was collected from a woman aged 60-75 years with acute or convalescent COVID-19. The CDR3 amino acid sequence is: CASSLWGSNSRGYYGYTF. In nucleotides, the sequence is TGTGCCAGCAGTTTATGGGGAAGCAACAGTCGCGGGTACTATGGCTACACCTTC.